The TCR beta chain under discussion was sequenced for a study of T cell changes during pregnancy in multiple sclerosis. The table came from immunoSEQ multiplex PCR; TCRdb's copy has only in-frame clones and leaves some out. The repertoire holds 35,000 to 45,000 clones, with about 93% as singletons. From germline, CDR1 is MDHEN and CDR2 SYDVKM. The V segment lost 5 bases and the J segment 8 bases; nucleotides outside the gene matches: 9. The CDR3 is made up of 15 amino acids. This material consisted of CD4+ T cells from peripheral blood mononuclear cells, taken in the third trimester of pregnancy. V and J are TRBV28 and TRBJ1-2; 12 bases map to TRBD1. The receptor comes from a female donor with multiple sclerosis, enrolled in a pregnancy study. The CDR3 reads CASSSPGQGARGYTF. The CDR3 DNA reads TGTGCCAGCAGTAGTCCGGGACAGGGGGCTAGAGGCTACACCTTC.